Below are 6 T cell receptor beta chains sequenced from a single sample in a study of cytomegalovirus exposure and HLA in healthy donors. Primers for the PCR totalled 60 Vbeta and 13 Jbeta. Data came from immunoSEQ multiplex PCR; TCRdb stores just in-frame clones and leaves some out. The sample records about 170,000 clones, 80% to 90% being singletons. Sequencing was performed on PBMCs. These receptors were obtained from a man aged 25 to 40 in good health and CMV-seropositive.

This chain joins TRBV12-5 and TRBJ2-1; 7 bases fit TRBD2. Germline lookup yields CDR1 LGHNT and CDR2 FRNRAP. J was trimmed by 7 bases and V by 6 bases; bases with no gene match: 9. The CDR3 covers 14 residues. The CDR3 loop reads CASGRGLDLNEQFF. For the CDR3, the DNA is TGTGCTAGTGGCCGAGGACTAGATCTAAATGAGCAGTTCTTC.

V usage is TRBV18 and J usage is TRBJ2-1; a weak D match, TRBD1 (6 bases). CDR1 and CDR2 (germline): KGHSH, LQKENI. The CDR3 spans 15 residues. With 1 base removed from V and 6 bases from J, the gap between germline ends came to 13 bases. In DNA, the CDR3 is TGTGCCAGCTCACCACTCTGGGGGCTTGGCAATGAGCAGTTCTTC. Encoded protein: CASSPLWGLGNEQFF.

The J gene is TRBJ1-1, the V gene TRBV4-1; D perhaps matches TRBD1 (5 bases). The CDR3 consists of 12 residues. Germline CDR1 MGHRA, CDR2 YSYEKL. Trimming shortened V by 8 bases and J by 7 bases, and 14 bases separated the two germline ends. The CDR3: CASGEWGGEAFF. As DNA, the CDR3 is TGCGCCAGCGGGGAGTGGGGGGGTGAAGCTTTCTTT.

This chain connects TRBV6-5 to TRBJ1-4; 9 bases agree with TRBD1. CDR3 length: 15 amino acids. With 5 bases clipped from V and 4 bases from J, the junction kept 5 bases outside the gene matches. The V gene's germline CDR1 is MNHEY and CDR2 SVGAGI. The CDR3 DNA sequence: TGTGCCAGCAGTAACCCGGGACAGGGTAATGAAAAACTGTTTTTT. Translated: CASSNPGQGNEKLFF.

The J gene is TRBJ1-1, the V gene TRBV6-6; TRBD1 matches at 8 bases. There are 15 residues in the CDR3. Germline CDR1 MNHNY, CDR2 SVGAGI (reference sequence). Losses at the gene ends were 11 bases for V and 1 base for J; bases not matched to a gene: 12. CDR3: CAAKQGGSQNTEAFF. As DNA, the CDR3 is TGTGCCGCGAAACAGGGGGGCAGCCAGAACACTGAAGCTTTCTTT.

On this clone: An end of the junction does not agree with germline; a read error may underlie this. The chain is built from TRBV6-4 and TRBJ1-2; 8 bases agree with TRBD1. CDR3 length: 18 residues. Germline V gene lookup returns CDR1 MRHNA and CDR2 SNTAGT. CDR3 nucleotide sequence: TGTGCCAGCAGTGACTCGATTCATATTCGGACAGGGATGGATGGCCACACCTTC. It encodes CASSDSIHIRTGMDGHTF.